A single sample is the source of the 28 T cell receptor beta chains below, sequenced in a study of long-term antiretroviral therapy in people with HIV. The run of the v3.0 immunoSEQ assay was at survey level. Assay used: immunoSEQ multiplex PCR; TCRdb lists only in-frame clones, some missing. The repertoire consists of approximately 29,000 clones, with 93% occurring once and the leading ten covering around 10%. The source was unsorted PBMCs, collected 6.2 years after starting antiretroviral therapy. These TCRs come from a man aged 40-49 years with HIV.

The genes are TRBV5-1 and TRBJ2-7, with TRBD1 identical over 9 bases. The CDR3 totals 16 residues. From germline, CDR1 is SGHRS and CDR2 YFSETQ. V shed 6 bases, J shed 3 bases, and the junction held 13 bases outside the gene matches. CDR3 loop: CASTDEGQGGGYEQYF. CDR3 DNA sequence: TGCGCCAGCACCGATGAGGGACAGGGAGGAGGCTACGAGCAGTACTTC.

In its sample, this clone is medium-sized (0.01 to 0.1%). Other nucleotide sequences from this sample produce the same CDR3. The chain joins TRBV27 to TRBJ2-1; a weak D match, TRBD2 (5 bases). Germline CDR1 reads MNHEY; CDR2 reads SMNVEV (reference sequence). Trimming pared 2 bases from V and 6 bases from J, leaving 14 bases between. CDR3 size: 15 residues. Here the CDR3 DNA reads TGTGCCAGCAGTTTAAGCAGAGGACTCCTCAATGAGCAGTTCTTC. It is translated as CASSLSRGLLNEQFF.

J is TRBJ2-1 and V is TRBV9; TRBD2 matches 7 bases. The CDR3 has 19 amino acids. J lost 1 base, V lost 0 bases, and 13 bases had no gene match. The germline CDR1 and CDR2 sequences are SGDLS and YYNGEE. The CDR3 spells CASSVGWAGDRGSYNEQFF. In DNA form, the CDR3 reads TGTGCCAGCAGCGTAGGATGGGCGGGGGACCGGGGGTCCTACAATGAGCAGTTCTTC.

The CDR3 reads CASSQGQGWTDTQYF. The CDR3 DNA reads as TGTGCCAGCAGCCAAGGACAGGGTTGGACAGATACGCAGTATTTT. This chain links TRBV7-2 with TRBJ2-3; 8 nucleotides line up with TRBD1. Germline trimming cut 5 bases from V and 3 bases from J; bases unmatched to any gene: 7. CDR1 is SGHTA and CDR2 is FQGNSA in the germline V gene. The CDR3 extends over 15 amino acids.

This clone is a singleton in its sample. This chain joins TRBV30 and TRBJ2-7, with 12 bases fitting TRBD1. The junction had 20 bases not matched to a gene; V was cut back by 2 bases and J by 3 bases. In germline, CDR1 is GTSNPN, CDR2 SVGIG (reference sequence). The CDR3 spans 20 residues. CDR3 nucleotide sequence: TGTGCCTGGAGTAAGTCCCCCCGGGACAGGGGGCTGAAAAGTAGCTACGAGCAGTACTTC. Its translation is CAWSKSPRDRGLKSSYEQYF.

The J gene is TRBJ1-6, the V gene TRBV25-1; unclear D gene. Per germline, CDR1 MGHDK and CDR2 SYGVNS. The CDR3 is 14 amino acids. V was cut by 4 bases and J by 7 bases, with 11 bases left in between. DNA for the CDR3: TGTGCCAGCAGTGGGGGATTTGGAAATTCACCCCTCCACTTT. As protein: CASSGGFGNSPLHF.

V gene TRBV7-9 combines with J gene TRBJ2-2, with D possibly TRBD2 on 5 matching bases. The CDR3 runs to 12 residues. Trimming stripped 10 bases from V and 4 bases from J, with 10 bases between. The V gene's germline CDR1 is SEHNR and CDR2 FQNEAQ (reference sequence). The CDR3 DNA sequence: TGTGCCACCTCCGAGGGCACCGGGGAGCTGTTTTTT. This translates into CATSEGTGELFF. Combining the CDR3 with reference TRBV7-9 and TRBJ2-2 gives the whole variable domain DTGVSQNPRHKITKRGQNVTFRCDPISEHNRLYWYRQTLGQGPEFLTYFQNEAQLEKSRLLSDRFSAERPKGSFSTLEIQRTEQGDSAMYLCATSEGTGELFFGEGSRLTVL.

This clone has a single count. This chain links TRBV11-3 with TRBJ2-5; 7 bases align to TRBD2. Germline CDR1 is SGHNT and CDR2 is YENEEA. V lost 5 bases to trimming and J lost 3 bases; unmatched junction nucleotides: 3. The CDR3 is made up of 13 amino acids. The CDR3 nucleotides read TGTGCCAGCAGCCGCGGGAGAGAAGAGACCCAGTACTTC. Its translation: CASSRGREETQYF.

V is TRBV30 and J is TRBJ1-2; perhaps TRBD1 as D (6 bases). This CDR3 contains 13 residues. The V end was cut by 0 bases, the J end by 4 bases, with 9 bases between. Germline CDR1 GTSNPN, CDR2 SVGIG (reference sequence). The CDR3 here is CAWSVQGIYGYTF. CDR3 coding DNA: TGTGCCTGGAGTGTACAGGGAATCTATGGCTACACCTTC.

The chain combines TRBV27 with TRBJ2-2, with D hard to call. This CDR3 comprises 12 residues. Germline V lookup: CDR1 MNHEY, CDR2 SMNVEV (reference sequence). Trimming took 3 bases from V and 6 from J, leaving 5 bases between them. The CDR3 reads CASSFRPGELFF. DNA for the CDR3: TGTGCCAGCAGTTTCCGCCCCGGGGAGCTGTTTTTT.

This clone was detected once. The J gene is TRBJ2-5, the V gene TRBV29-1, with D tentatively TRBD1 (5 bases). The CDR3 is 13 amino acids. V shed 8 bases and J shed 4 bases, with 17 bases lying between them. Germline lookup yields CDR1 SQVTM and CDR2 ANQGSEA. The CDR3 region is CSSRQKDRETQYF. In DNA, the CDR3 is TGCAGCTCCCGACAGAAAGACCGAGAGACCCAGTACTTC.

J is TRBJ2-7 and V is TRBV5-1; the match to TRBD1 covers 10 bases. With 4 bases clipped from V and 4 bases from J, the junction kept 5 bases outside the gene matches. The CDR3 extends over 14 amino acids. Germline V gene data show CDR1 as SGHRS and CDR2 as YFSETQ. In DNA, the CDR3 is TGCGCCAGCAGCAAACCGGGACAGGGGTACGAGCAGTACTTC. It encodes CASSKPGQGYEQYF.

V is TRBV9 and J is TRBJ1-2; D unresolved. The V and J ends lost 0 bases and 4 bases respectively, with 7 bases between them. This CDR3 contains 13 residues. Germline V CDR1 and CDR2: SGDLS, YYNGEE. The CDR3 spells CASSVVDGYGYTF. The DNA for the CDR3 is TGTGCCAGCAGCGTAGTGGACGGCTATGGCTACACCTTC.

The chain links TRBV4-1 to TRBJ2-3; D is ambiguous. CDR3 length: 11 residues. The V gene lost 1 base and the J gene lost 11 bases, with 7 bases spanning the gap. Germline CDR1 is MGHRA and CDR2 is YSYEKL. CDR3 DNA sequence: TGCGCCAGCAGCCAAGGGGTAGGGCAGTATTTT. Its protein product is CASSQGVGQYF.

The V gene is TRBV7-9, the J gene TRBJ2-7; TRBD2 matches at 7 bases. The V and J ends lost 5 bases and 2 bases, in that order; junction bases with no gene match: 6. Germline CDR1 and CDR2: SEHNR and FQNEAQ (reference sequence). CDR3 length equals 14 residues. CDR3 residues: CASSPAGRAYEQYF. For the CDR3, the DNA is TGTGCCAGCAGCCCTGCGGGGAGGGCCTACGAGCAGTACTTC.

The chain combines TRBV18 with TRBJ1-5, with D possibly matching TRBD1 (6 bases). Trimming pared 3 bases from V and 5 bases from J, leaving 8 bases between. Per germline, CDR1 KGHSH and CDR2 LQKENI. The CDR3 totals 13 residues. Here the CDR3 DNA reads TGTGCCAGCTCACCTGGGACACATCAGCCCCAGCATTTT. This gives the protein CASSPGTHQPQHF. The entire variable domain, with the rest obtained from reference TRBV18 and TRBJ1-5, is as follows: NAGVMQNPRHLVRRRGQEARLRCSPMKGHSHVYWYRQLPEEGLKFMVYLQKENIIDESGMPKERFSAEFPKEGPSILRIQQVVRGDSAAYFCASSPGTHQPQHFGDGTRLSIL.

The chain carries TRBV6-6 and TRBJ2-7, with D hard to call. The CDR3 spans 13 residues. Germline V gene sequence: CDR1 MNHNY, CDR2 SVGAGI (reference sequence). Trimming pared 5 bases from V and 6 bases from J, leaving 14 bases between. The CDR3: CASSLYSASEQYF. The CDR3 region has the DNA TGTGCCAGCAGTCTATACTCGGCCAGCGAGCAGTACTTC.

The chain has TRBV10-3 and TRBJ1-4; D gene uncertain. V was trimmed by 10 bases and J by 0 bases, leaving 9 bases between them. This CDR3 is built from 13 residues. CDR1 and CDR2 from the germline V gene are ENHRY and SYGVKD. Here the CDR3 DNA reads TGTGCCAGTTCCGGGGCAACTAATGAAAAACTGTTTTTT. Protein product: CASSGATNEKLFF.

The chain uses TRBV19 and TRBJ2-5; TRBD2 matches at 8 bases. Germline V gene data show CDR1 as LNHDA and CDR2 as SQIVND (reference sequence). This CDR3 spans 14 amino acids. Unmatched junction bases numbered 8, after V lost 9 bases and J lost 2 bases. CDR3 DNA sequence: TGTGCCAGCTCCCAACTAGCGGTTCAAGAGACCCAGTACTTC. Its translation is CASSQLAVQETQYF.

The chain couples TRBV9 to TRBJ2-7; TRBD2 is a possible D gene (5 bases). The germline V gene encodes CDR1 SGDLS and CDR2 YYNGEE. This CDR3 has 15 residues. The V gene lost 0 bases and the J gene lost 0 bases, with 10 bases spanning the gap. The CDR3 spells CASSVGLANSYEQYF. DNA for the CDR3: TGTGCCAGCAGCGTAGGGCTAGCAAACTCCTACGAGCAGTACTTC. Using reference TRBV9 and TRBJ2-7 for the parts outside the CDR3, the full variable domain is DSGVTQTPKHLITATGQRVTLRCSPRSGDLSVYWYQQSLDQGLQFLIQYYNGEERAKGNILERFSAQQFPDLHSELNLSSLELGDSALYFCASSVGLANSYEQYFGPGTRLTVT.

The chain uses TRBV5-1 and TRBJ2-1; D not resolved. Germline assignment: CDR1 SGHRS and CDR2 YFSETQ. CDR3 length equals 13 residues. V was shortened by 1 base and J by 1 base, with 3 bases between the two germline ends. CDR3 region: CASSLSSYNEQFF. Written as DNA, the CDR3 is TGCGCCAGCAGCTTGTCATCCTACAATGAGCAGTTCTTC.

The chain combines TRBV19 with TRBJ1-2; tentative D call: TRBD1 (6 bases). V was cut by 4 bases and J by 4 bases, with 10 bases left in between. The germline CDR1 and CDR2 sequences are LNHDA and SQIVND (reference sequence). The CDR3 totals 13 residues. The CDR3 loop reads CASSTDRIYGYTF. The CDR3 nucleotides read TGTGCCAGTAGTACCGACAGGATCTATGGCTACACCTTC. The full variable domain, completed using reference TRBV19 and TRBJ1-2, is DGGITQSPKYLFRKEGQNVTLSCEQNLNHDAMYWYRQDPGQGLRLIYYSQIVNDFQKGDIAEGYSVSREKKESFPLTVTSAQKNPTAFYLCASSTDRIYGYTFGSGTRLTVV.

This chain connects TRBV14 to TRBJ1-1, with TRBD1 as a possible D gene (5 bases). V was shortened by 2 bases and J by 3 bases, with 7 bases between the two germline ends. This CDR3 has 13 amino acids. Germline V gene data show CDR1 as SGHDN and CDR2 as FVKESK. The CDR3 here is CASSQQGYTEAFF. The CDR3 nucleotides are TGTGCCAGCAGCCAACAGGGTTACACTGAAGCTTTCTTT. Using reference TRBV14 and TRBJ1-1 for the parts outside the CDR3, the full variable domain is EAGVTQFPSHSVIEKGQTVTLRCDPISGHDNLYWYRRVMGKEIKFLLHFVKESKQDESGMPNNRFLAERTGGTYSTLKVQPAELEDSGVYFCASSQQGYTEAFFGQGTRLTVV.

V usage is TRBV9 and J usage is TRBJ1-1; D possibly corresponds to TRBD1 (5 bases). The CDR3 has 16 residues. Germline V gene data show CDR1 as SGDLS and CDR2 as YYNGEE. The V gene lost 4 bases and the J gene lost 0 bases, with 16 bases spanning the gap. The CDR3 nucleotides are TGTGCCAGCAGCCTTGACAGTGGGTTTTTGAACACTGAAGCTTTCTTT. Translation gives CASSLDSGFLNTEAFF.

This clone was picked up a small number of times. The gene calls are TRBV7-3 and TRBJ2-3; 10 nucleotides agree with TRBD2. CDR1 is SGHTA and CDR2 is FQGTGA in the germline V gene. The CDR3 has 16 residues. V trimming: 1 base; J trimming: 5 bases; junction bases outside the gene matches: 6. CDR3 bases: TGTGCCAGCAGCTTAAGTAGCGGGGGGTTGATAGATACGCAGTATTTT. The encoded protein is CASSLSSGGLIDTQYF.

This chain joins TRBV6-1 and TRBJ2-2, with unresolved D. V gave up 2 bases and J gave up 3 bases, with 4 bases separating them. Germline V gene data show CDR1 as MNHNS and CDR2 as SASEGT. The CDR3 has 13 residues. CDR3 residues: CASSEWDTGELFF. CDR3 DNA: TGTGCCAGCAGTGAATGGGACACCGGGGAGCTGTTTTTT.

V and J are TRBV9 and TRBJ1-4; D is uncertain. From germline, CDR1 is SGDLS and CDR2 YYNGEE. V gave up 0 bases and J gave up 6 bases, with 9 bases separating them. This CDR3 is 14 amino acids long. The CDR3 bases are TGTGCCAGCAGCGTAGGCGGGGTGGATGAAAAACTGTTTTTT. It translates to CASSVGGVDEKLFF.

This chain uses TRBV4-3 with TRBJ1-1; weak D call: TRBD1 (5 bases). Per germline, CDR1 LGHNA and CDR2 YSLEER. The CDR3 is 13 amino acids. Trimming removed 6 bases at V and 4 bases at J, with 12 bases between. As DNA, the CDR3 is TGCGCCAGCAGTACGGGGGATTCCACTGAAGCTTTCTTT. Its translation: CASSTGDSTEAFF.